The T cell receptor beta chain under discussion was sequenced for a study of CD8+ T cells in alopecia areata. On the study more broadly: Treatment with tofacitinib (6 to 18 months) was followed by 6 months off drug.

CDR1 and CDR2 (germline): MDHEN, SYDVKM. This CDR3 has 15 residues. V lost 5 bases and J lost 7; bases outside the gene matches: 6. Noted treatment: oral pan-JAK inhibitor, 5-10 mg twice daily. As the sequencing template, cDNA was produced by extracting RNA and reverse transcribing it. Method: immunoSEQ multiplex PCR; TCRdb's copy keeps in-frame clones and lacks some. This table holds 110,000 or so clones, roughly three fifths found once. The sequence was collected from a human donor with alopecia areata. This sample comprised CD4+ T cells sorted from blood, obtained at week 24, from a patient treated with tofacitinib. The gene calls are TRBV28 and TRBJ1-4; 11 bases fit TRBD1. This chain's CDR3 is CASSPRTGGTEKLFF. The DNA of the CDR3 is TGTGCCAGCAGTCCAAGGACAGGGGGCACTGAAAAACTGTTTTTT.